The clone carrying this T cell receptor (beta chain) was detected only a few times. As yet, its antigen is unknown. Researchers amplified the TCR beta CDR3 regions from RNA transcripts. The TCR CDR3 first-round RT-PCR relied on the HTBI primer set. One entry per CDR3 protein, called by TCRdb with MiXCR from the multiplex PCR reads. The table shows hundreds of thousands of distinct CDR3 sequences, with around 15% occurring only once. This entry is derived from a study of T cells in Graves' hyperthyroidism and ophthalmopathy. General study results and limits: In blood, most of the thyroid clonotypes expanded above 0.001 were also present. Prediction of ophthalmopathy progression came a median around 6 months pre-onset.

V was cut by 5 bases and J by 0 bases, with 9 bases left in between. This CDR3 region has 14 residues. Germline V lookup: CDR1 SGHRS, CDR2 YFSETQ. Patients showing uncontrolled infection, other autoimmune disease, pregnancy or lactation were ineligible. The TCR comes from a woman in her late teens or twenties with Graves' hyperthyroidism. The chain recombines TRBV5-1 with TRBJ2-1; D is ambiguous. The sequencing sample was made of blood. DNA of the CDR3: TGCGCCAGCAGGCTACAGAGCTCCTACAATGAGCAGTTCTTC. Protein: CASRLQSSYNEQFF.